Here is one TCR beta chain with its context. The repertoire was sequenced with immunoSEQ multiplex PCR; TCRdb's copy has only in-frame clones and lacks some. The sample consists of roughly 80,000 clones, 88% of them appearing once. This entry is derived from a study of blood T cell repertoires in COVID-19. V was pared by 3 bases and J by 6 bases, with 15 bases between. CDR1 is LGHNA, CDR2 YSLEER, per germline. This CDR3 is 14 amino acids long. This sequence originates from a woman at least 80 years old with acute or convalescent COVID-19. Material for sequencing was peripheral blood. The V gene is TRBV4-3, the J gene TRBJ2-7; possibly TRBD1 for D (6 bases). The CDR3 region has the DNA TGCGCCAGCAGCCAGATGACAGGTTCGGGCGAGCAGTACTTC. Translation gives CASSQMTGSGEQYF.